What follows are 14 T cell receptor beta chains derived from one specimen sequenced in a study of T cell clonality in common variable immunodeficiency. These receptors lack a known antigen. Whole-study findings and limits: Common variable immunodeficiency TCR beta sequences reportedly had fewer deletions and N-nucleotide insertions.

The assay was immunoSEQ multiplex PCR, and TCRdb's table has in-frame clones only and misses some. The sample has about 34,000 clones, none seen only once. Specimen: peripheral blood mononuclear cells. The source is a human donor with common variable immunodeficiency.

This clone is labeled medium-sized (0.01 to 0.1%). The read gets to within 3 residues of the CDR3 end, and the germline J gene fills in the rest. The chain couples TRBV15 to TRBJ1-5; TRBD1 might be the D (5 bases). V lost 6 bases to trimming and J lost 0 bases, with 12 bases between them. This CDR3 contains 15 residues. CDR1 LNHNV and CDR2 YYDKDF come from the germline V gene (reference sequence). CDR3 sequence: CATSGAVYSNQPQHF. The covered CDR3 bases are TGTGCCACCAGTGGGGCAGTGTATAGCAATCAGCCC.

CDR3 loop: CASSYGQGSRRETQYF. CDR3 DNA (partial): TGTGCCAGCAGTTACGGCCAGGGGAGCAGGAGGGAGACC. The chain employs TRBV6-2 or TRBV6-3 and TRBJ2-5, with TRBD1 as a possible D gene (6 bases). The read ends 3 residues early relative to the CDR3; the germline J gene fills the gap. The CDR3 loop spans 16 amino acids. V shed 2 bases and J shed 5 bases, with 18 bases lying between them. Germline lookup yields CDR1 MNHEY and CDR2 SVGEGT.

This clone was counted ten times or more. The CDR3 goes on 3 residues after the read ends, and that part is filled in from the germline J gene. The chain joins TRBV28 to TRBJ1-1, with a tentative D call TRBD1 (5 bases). V shed 6 bases and J shed 3 bases, with 20 bases lying between them. Germline lookup yields CDR1 MDHEN and CDR2 SYDVKM. CDR3 length: 16 amino acids. The CDR3 sequence is CASSLGGHSKYTEAFF. Incomplete CDR3 DNA: TGTGCCAGCAGCCTCGGGGGTCACAGCAAGTACACTGAA.

There are many counts of this clone. The read gets to within 3 residues of the CDR3 end, and the germline J gene fills in the rest. V usage is TRBV18 and J usage is TRBJ1-1; D ambiguous. CDR1 is KGHSH, CDR2 LQKENI, per germline. The CDR3 extends over 14 amino acids. V shed 3 bases and J shed 6 bases, with 14 bases lying between them. The CDR3 bases that were read are TGTGCCAGCTCACCCCCGAGCTTGGTCGCTGAA. This translates into CASSPPSLVAE. The whole CDR3 protein reads CASSPPSLVAEAFF.

As concerns this clone: The CDR3 end is not reached by the read, which stops 3 residues before it; the germline J gene fills it in. The chain links TRBV30 to TRBJ1-5; 8 nucleotides agree with TRBD1. CDR3 size: 14 residues. Germline trimming cut 0 bases from V and 2 bases from J; bases unmatched to any gene: 0. Per the germline V gene, CDR1 is GTSNPN and CDR2 is SVGIG (reference sequence). The sequenced CDR3 bases are TGTGCCTGGAGTGTGGACAGGGGCAATCAGCCC. Translated, it gives CAWSVDRGNQP. The CDR3 in its entirety is CAWSVDRGNQPQHF.

This clone was counted only a few times. The read falls 3 residues short of the CDR3 end, and the missing part is taken from the germline J gene. The gene calls are TRBV5-6 and TRBJ2-5, with 11 bases aligning to TRBD2. Trimming at V came to 4 bases and at J to 2 bases, leaving 4 bases not matched to a gene. The CDR3 extends over 15 amino acids. The V gene's germline CDR1 is SGHDT and CDR2 YYEEEE. CDR3 DNA, as far as it was read: TGTGCCAGCAGCCCAAGGACTAGCGGGCAAGAGACC. It encodes CASSPRTSGQET. In full, the CDR3 is CASSPRTSGQETQYF. The variable domain in full, with the rest retrieved from reference TRBV5-6 and TRBJ2-5, is DAGVTQSPTHLIKTRGQQVTLRCSPKSGHDTVSWYQQALGQGPQFIFQYYEEEERQRGNFPDRFSGHQFPNYSSELNVNALLLGDSALYLCASSPRTSGQETQYFGPGTRLLVL.

This clone appeared a few times. The covered CDR3 bases are TGCAGTGCTAGAGATCCGGAAGGACTGCTTCTATACGAG. Translated, it gives CSARDPEGLLLYE. The CDR3 in full is CSARDPEGLLLYEQYF. This chain links TRBV20-1 with TRBJ2-7; D might be TRBD2 (5 bases). Coverage ceases 3 residues before the CDR3 finishes, and the germline J gene fills in the end. The CDR3 covers 16 residues. Germline CDR1 is DFQATT and CDR2 is SNEGSKA (reference sequence). Trimming took off 0 bases at V and 4 bases at J, with 19 bases between the two ends.

As to this clone: The CDR3 end lies 3 residues beyond the end of the read and is filled in from the germline J gene. The genes are TRBV2 and TRBJ2-7, with 8 bases lining up with TRBD1. This CDR3 comprises 18 residues. The trim removed 4 bases at V and 3 bases at J, leaving 17 bases unmatched. Germline V gene data show CDR1 as SNHLY and CDR2 as FYNNEI. Incomplete CDR3 DNA: TGTGCCAGCAGTGCCCCACTGGACAGGGCCAGCCCCTTCTACGAG. This encodes CASSAPLDRASPFYE. The full CDR3 protein reads CASSAPLDRASPFYEQYF. Filled out from reference TRBV2 and TRBJ2-7, the complete variable domain reads EPEVTQTPSHQVTQMGQEVILRCVPISNHLYFYWYRQILGQKVEFLVSFYNNEISEKSEIFDDQFSVERPDGSNFTLKIRSTKLEDSAMYFCASSAPLDRASPFYEQYFGPGTRLTVT.

Of note for this clone: The CDR3 is cut off 3 residues early in the read; its end comes from the germline J gene. This chain connects TRBV19 to TRBJ1-1, with a possible D match to TRBD1 (6 bases). Per the germline V gene, CDR1 is LNHDA and CDR2 is SQIVND (reference sequence). Trimming took off 3 bases at V and 1 base at J, with 12 bases between the two ends. This CDR3 spans 15 amino acids. The CDR3 protein is CASSITGIRNTEAFF. Partial CDR3 DNA: TGTGCCAGTAGTATCACAGGGATACGGAACACTGAA.

Comment on this clone: Read sequence stops 3 residues before the CDR3 end, and the germline J gene provides the missing end. Different DNA sequences within this sample yield the same CDR3. V and J are TRBV5-6 and TRBJ2-7; 12 nucleotides match TRBD2. The CDR3 loop spans 15 amino acids. The ends lost 3 bases at V and 4 bases at J; junction bases unmatched: 5. Germline V gives CDR1 SGHDT, CDR2 YYEEEE. CDR3 bases read: TGTGCCAGCAGCTACCTAGCGGGAGGGCCGTACGAG. This codes for CASSYLAGGPYE. The entire CDR3 protein reads CASSYLAGGPYEQYF.

This clone was observed many times. The sequenced fragment ends 3 residues before the CDR3 boundary, so the rest is inferred from the germline J gene. V usage is TRBV7-2 and J usage is TRBJ1-2; the match to TRBD1 covers 8 bases. Germline values: CDR1 SGHTA, CDR2 FQGNSA. The CDR3 spans 13 residues. The sequenced CDR3 bases are TGTGCCAGCAGCATCAGGACAGGGCAAGGC. Translating it yields CASSIRTGQG. The whole CDR3 is CASSIRTGQGYTF. Full variable domain (outside the CDR3, taken from reference TRBV7-2 and TRBJ1-2): GAGVSQSPSNKVTEKGKDVELRCDPISGHTALYWYRQSLGQGLEFLIYFQGNSAPDKSGLPSDRFSAERTGGSVSTLTIQRTQQEDSAVYLCASSIRTGQGYTFGSGTRLTVV.

The sample holds a few counts of this clone. Read coverage stops 3 residues before the CDR3 terminus; the germline J gene supplies the remainder. The chain couples TRBV7-9 to TRBJ1-1, with a tentative D call TRBD1 (6 bases). Looked up from germline, CDR1 is SEHNR and CDR2 is FQNEAQ (reference sequence). This CDR3 region has 13 residues. The CDR3 sequence: CASSSGDRLMAFF. The sequenced CDR3 bases are TGTGCCAGCAGCTCGGGAGACAGGTTAATG.

This clone was seen only a few times. The CDR3 end lies 3 residues beyond the end of the read and is filled in from the germline J gene. The chain combines TRBV7-6 with TRBJ2-7; TRBD2 is a possible D gene (6 bases). Trimming removed 7 bases at V and 5 bases at J, with 15 bases between. This CDR3 is built from 13 residues. The germline V gene encodes CDR1 SGHVS and CDR2 FNYEAQ. Incomplete CDR3 DNA: TGTGCCAGCAAACAACGCGGGGCGGACGAG. Translating it yields CASKQRGADE. The full CDR3 sequence reads CASKQRGADEQYF.

Concerning this clone itself: The read is 3 residues too short to cover the CDR3 end, so that end is filled in from the germline J gene. The rearrangement uses TRBV7-2 and TRBJ2-2; D gene uncertain. Germline V gene data show CDR1 as SGHTA and CDR2 as FQGNSA. The V and J ends lost 2 bases and 3 bases respectively, with 7 bases between them. The CDR3 is 14 residues long. CDR3 DNA (partial): TGTGCCAGCAGCTTATCTGCAGACACCGGGGAG. It yields the protein CASSLSADTGE. The full-length CDR3 reads as CASSLSADTGELFF.